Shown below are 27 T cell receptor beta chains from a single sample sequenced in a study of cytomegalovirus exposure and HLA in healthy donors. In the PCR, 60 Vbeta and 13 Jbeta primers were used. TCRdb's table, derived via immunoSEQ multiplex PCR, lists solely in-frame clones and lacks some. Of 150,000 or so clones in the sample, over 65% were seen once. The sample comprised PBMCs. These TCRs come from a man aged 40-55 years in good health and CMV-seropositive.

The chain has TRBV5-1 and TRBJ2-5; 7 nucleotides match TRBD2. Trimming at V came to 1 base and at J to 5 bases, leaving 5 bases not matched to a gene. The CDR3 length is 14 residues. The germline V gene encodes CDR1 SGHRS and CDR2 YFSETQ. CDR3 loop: CASSLLAVGETQYF. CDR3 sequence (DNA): TGCGCCAGCAGCTTGCTAGCGGTCGGGGAGACCCAGTACTTC.

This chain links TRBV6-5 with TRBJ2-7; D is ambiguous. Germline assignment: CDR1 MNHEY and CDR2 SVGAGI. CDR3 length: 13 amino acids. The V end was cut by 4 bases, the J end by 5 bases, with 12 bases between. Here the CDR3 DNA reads TGTGCCAGCAGTTCCGTGGTCTGGCACGAGCAGTACTTC. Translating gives CASSSVVWHEQYF.

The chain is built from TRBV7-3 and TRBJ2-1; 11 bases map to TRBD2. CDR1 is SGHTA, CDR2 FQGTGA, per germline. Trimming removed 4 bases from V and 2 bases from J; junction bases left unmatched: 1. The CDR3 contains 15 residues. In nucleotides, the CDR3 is TGTGCCAGCAGCTCGACTAGCGGGGCCTACAATGAGCAGTTCTTC. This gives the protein CASSSTSGAYNEQFF.

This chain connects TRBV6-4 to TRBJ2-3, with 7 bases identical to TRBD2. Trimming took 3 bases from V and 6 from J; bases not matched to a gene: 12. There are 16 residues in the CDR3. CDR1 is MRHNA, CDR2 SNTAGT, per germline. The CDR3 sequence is CASSETGLSEVDTQYF. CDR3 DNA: TGTGCCAGCAGTGAAACGGGACTAAGCGAGGTGGATACGCAGTATTTT.

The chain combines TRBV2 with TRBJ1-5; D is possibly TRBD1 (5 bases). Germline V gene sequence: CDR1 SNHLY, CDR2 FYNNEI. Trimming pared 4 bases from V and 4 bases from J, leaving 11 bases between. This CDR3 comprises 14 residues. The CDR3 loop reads CASSAGQLNQPQHF. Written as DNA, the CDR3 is TGTGCCAGCAGTGCCGGACAACTTAATCAGCCCCAGCATTTT.

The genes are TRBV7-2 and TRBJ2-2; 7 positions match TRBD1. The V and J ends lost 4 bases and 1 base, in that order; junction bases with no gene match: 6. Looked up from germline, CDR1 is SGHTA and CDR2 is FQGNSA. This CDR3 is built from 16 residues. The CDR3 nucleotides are TGTGCCAGCAGCTCCCCCGGGACAGAGAACACCGGGGAGCTGTTTTTT. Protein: CASSSPGTENTGELFF.

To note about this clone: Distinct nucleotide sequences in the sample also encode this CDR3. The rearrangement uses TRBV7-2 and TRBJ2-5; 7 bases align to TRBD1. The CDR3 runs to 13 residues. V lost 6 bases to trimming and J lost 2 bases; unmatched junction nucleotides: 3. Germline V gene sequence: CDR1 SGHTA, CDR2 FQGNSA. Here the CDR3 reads CASSPGQQETQYF. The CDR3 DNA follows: TGTGCCAGCAGTCCGGGACAGCAAGAGACCCAGTACTTC. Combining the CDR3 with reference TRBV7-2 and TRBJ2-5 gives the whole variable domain GAGVSQSPSNKVTEKGKDVELRCDPISGHTALYWYRQSLGQGLEFLIYFQGNSAPDKSGLPSDRFSAERTGGSVSTLTIQRTQQEDSAVYLCASSPGQQETQYFGPGTRLLVL.

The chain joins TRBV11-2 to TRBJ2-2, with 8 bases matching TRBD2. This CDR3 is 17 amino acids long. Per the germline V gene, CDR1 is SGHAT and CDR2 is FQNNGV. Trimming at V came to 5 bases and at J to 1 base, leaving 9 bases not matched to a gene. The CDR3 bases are TGTGCCAGCAGCCCTGACCTAGCGGGTGTGAACACCGGGGAGCTGTTTTTT. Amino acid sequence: CASSPDLAGVNTGELFF.

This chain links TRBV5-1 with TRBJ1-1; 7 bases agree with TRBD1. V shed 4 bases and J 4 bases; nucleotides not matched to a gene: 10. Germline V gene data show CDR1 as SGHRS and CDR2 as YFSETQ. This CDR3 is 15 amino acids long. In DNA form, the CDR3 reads TGCGCCAGCAGCGAAACACAGGGGCGGAGCACTGAAGCTTTCTTT. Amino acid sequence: CASSETQGRSTEAFF.

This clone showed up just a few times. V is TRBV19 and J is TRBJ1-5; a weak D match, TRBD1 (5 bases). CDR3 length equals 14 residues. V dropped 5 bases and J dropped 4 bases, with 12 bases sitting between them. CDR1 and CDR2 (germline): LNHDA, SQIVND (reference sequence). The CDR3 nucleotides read TGTGCCAGTAGTCCCGTGGGGGGGAATCAGCCCCAGCATTTT. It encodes CASSPVGGNQPQHF.

This CDR3 reads CASSYNLADNEQFF. As DNA, the CDR3 is TGTGCCAGCAGCTATAACCTAGCAGACAATGAGCAGTTCTTC. This chain joins TRBV7-3 and TRBJ2-1; the D gene is possibly TRBD2 (5 bases). CDR3 length: 14 amino acids. The germline V and J ends were trimmed by 4 bases and 5 bases, with 12 bases remaining between them. Germline loops: CDR1 SGHTA, CDR2 FQGTGA.

CDR3 protein: CASRLQGSSGNTIYF. Written as DNA, the CDR3 is TGTGCCAGCAGGCTACAGGGGAGCTCTGGAAACACCATATATTTT. The rearrangement uses TRBV27 and TRBJ1-3, with TRBD1 matching 7 bases. Germline assignment: CDR1 MNHEY and CDR2 SMNVEV (reference sequence). The CDR3 is 15 amino acids. With V trimmed by 6 bases and J by 0 bases, 5 bases remained unmatched.

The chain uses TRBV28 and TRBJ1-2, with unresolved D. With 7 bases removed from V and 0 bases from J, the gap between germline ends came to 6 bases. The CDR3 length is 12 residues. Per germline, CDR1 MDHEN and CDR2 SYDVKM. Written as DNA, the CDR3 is TGTGCCAGCAATCTTGCTAACTATGGCTACACCTTC. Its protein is CASNLANYGYTF.

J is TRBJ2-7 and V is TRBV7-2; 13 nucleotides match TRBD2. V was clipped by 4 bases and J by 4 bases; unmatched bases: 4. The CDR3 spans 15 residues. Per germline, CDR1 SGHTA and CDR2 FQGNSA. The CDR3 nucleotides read TGTGCCAGCAGCTCACTAGCGGGAGGGCCTTACGAGCAGTACTTC. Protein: CASSSLAGGPYEQYF.

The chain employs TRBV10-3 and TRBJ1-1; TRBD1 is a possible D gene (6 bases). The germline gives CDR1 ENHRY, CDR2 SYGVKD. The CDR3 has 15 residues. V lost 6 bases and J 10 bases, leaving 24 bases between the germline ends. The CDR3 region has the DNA TGTGCCATCAGCGCACCCGAAACAGGGCAAAAGGGAGCTTTCTTT. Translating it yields CAISAPETGQKGAFF.

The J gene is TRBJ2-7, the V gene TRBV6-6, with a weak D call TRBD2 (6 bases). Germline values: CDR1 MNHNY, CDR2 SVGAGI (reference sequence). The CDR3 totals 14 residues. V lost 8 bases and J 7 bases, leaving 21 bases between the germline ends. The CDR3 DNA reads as TGTGCCAGCGGACCAGCGGGCCTCCCTGGGGAGCAGTACTTC. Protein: CASGPAGLPGEQYF.

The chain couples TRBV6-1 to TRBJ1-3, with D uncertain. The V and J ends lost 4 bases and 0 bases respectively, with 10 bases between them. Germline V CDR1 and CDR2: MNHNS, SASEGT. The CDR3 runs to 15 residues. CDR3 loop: CASSARGSSGNTIYF. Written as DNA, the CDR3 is TGTGCCAGCAGTGCCCGAGGGAGCTCTGGAAACACCATATATTTT.

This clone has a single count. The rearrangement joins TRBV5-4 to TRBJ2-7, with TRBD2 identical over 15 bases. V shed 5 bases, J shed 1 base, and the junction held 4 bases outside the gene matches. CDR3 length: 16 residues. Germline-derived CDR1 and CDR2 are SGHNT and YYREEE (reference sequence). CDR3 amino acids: CASSSGLAGGSYEQYF. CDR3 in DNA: TGTGCCAGCAGTTCGGGACTAGCGGGAGGTTCCTACGAGCAGTACTTC.

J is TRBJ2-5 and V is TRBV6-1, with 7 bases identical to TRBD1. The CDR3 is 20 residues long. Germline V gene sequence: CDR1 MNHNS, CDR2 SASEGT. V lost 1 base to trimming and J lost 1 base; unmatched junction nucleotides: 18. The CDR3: CASSEETGVGLSGLQETQYF. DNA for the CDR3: TGTGCCAGCAGTGAAGAAACAGGGGTTGGCCTCAGCGGACTCCAAGAGACCCAGTACTTC.

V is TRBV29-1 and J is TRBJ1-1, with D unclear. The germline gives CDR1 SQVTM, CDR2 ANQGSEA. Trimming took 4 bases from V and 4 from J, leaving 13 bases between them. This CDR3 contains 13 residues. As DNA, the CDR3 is TGCAGCGTTGGTGAGGTCAGCATCACTGAAGCTTTCTTT. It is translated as CSVGEVSITEAFF.

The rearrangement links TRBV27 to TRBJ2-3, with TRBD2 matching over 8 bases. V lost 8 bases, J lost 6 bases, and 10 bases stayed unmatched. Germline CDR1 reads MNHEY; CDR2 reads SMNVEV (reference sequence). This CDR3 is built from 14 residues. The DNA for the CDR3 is TGTGCCAGCCAGTCGAAGGGGACTAGGGATACGCAGTATTTT. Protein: CASQSKGTRDTQYF.

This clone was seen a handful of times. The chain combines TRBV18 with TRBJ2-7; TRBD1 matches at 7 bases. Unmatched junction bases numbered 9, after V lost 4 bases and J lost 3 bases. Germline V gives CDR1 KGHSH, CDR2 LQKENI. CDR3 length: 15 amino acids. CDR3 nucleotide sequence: TGTGCCAGCTCACGAGGCACAGGGGATATCTACGAGCAGTACTTC. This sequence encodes CASSRGTGDIYEQYF.

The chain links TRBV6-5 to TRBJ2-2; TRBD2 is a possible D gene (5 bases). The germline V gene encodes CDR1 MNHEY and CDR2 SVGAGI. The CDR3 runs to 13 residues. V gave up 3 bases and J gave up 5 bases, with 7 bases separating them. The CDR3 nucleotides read TGTGCCAGCAGTTATTCGGGGACCGGGGAGCTGTTTTTT. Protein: CASSYSGTGELFF.

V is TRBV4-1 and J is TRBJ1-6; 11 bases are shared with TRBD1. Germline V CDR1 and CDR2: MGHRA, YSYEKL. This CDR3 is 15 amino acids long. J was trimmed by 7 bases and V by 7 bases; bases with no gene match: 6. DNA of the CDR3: TGCGCCAGCACTCAAAGGACAGGGGGCAATTCACCCCTCCACTTT. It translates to CASTQRTGGNSPLHF.

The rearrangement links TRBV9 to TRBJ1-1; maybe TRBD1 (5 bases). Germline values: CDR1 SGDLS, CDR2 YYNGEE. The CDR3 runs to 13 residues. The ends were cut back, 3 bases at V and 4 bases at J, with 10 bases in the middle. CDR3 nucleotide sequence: TGTGCCAGCAGCGAGCAGGGTTTCACTGAAGCTTTCTTT. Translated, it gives CASSEQGFTEAFF.

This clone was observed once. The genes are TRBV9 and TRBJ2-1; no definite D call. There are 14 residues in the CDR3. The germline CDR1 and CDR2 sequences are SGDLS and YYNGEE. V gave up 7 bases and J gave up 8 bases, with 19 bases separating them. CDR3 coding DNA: TGTGCCAGCGGGCCTTCCTCTCCTACGTATGAGCAGTTCTTC. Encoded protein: CASGPSSPTYEQFF.

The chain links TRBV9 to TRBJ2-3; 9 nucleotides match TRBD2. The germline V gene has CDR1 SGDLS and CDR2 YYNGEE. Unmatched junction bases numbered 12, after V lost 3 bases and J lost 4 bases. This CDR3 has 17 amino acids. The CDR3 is CASSALAGTGTPDTQYF. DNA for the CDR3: TGTGCCAGCAGCGCCCTAGCGGGAACGGGTACCCCAGATACGCAGTATTTT.